This is a list of T cell receptor beta chains from one sample in a study of T cell changes during pregnancy in multiple sclerosis. Data came from immunoSEQ multiplex PCR; TCRdb stores just in-frame clones and leaves some out. Among 30,000 to 40,000 clones listed, roughly 86% were seen once. Sequences were derived from CD8+ T cells from peripheral blood mononuclear cells, sampled before pregnancy. The source is a female donor with multiple sclerosis, enrolled in a pregnancy study. Both conserved end residues are part of each CDR3. The D gene is left open where the match is weak. Clone size is not always given. Where it is, it says once, few, many or a class for expanded clones.

j_gene,v_gene,d_gene,abundance,CDR3aa,CDR3nt
TRBJ2-7,TRBV2,-,-,CASSTFSSDEQYF,TGTGCCAGCAGTACCTTCTCTAGCGACGAGCAGTACTTC
TRBJ2-7,TRBV6-1,TRBD2,-,CASSPGASGTYEQYF,TGTGCCAGCAGTCCGGGGGCTAGCGGGACCTACGAGCAGTACTTC
TRBJ1-1,TRBV28,-,once,CASGPPEVYTEAFF,TGTGCCAGCGGCCCTCCAGAGGTTTACACTGAAGCTTTCTTT
TRBJ2-1,TRBV11-3,TRBD2,-,CASSSRLAGVTNEQFF,TGTGCCAGCAGCTCTAGACTAGCGGGAGTTACGAATGAGCAGTTCTTC
TRBJ1-1,TRBV19,-,-,CASSIFLNTEAFF,TGTGCCAGTAGTATCTTCCTCAACACTGAAGCTTTCTTT
TRBJ1-6,TRBV5-5,TRBD1,-,CASSGTDPNSPLHF,TGTGCCAGCAGTGGGACAGACCCTAATTCACCCCTCCACTTT
TRBJ2-1,TRBV5-6,-,-,CASSLGDINEQFF,TGTGCCAGCAGCTTAGGGGACATCAATGAGCAGTTCTTC
TRBJ2-7,TRBV19,TRBD1,-,CASSTTPDRGDPYEQYF,TGTGCCAGTAGTACGACCCCGGACAGGGGCGACCCCTACGAGCAGTACTTC
TRBJ2-7,TRBV27,TRBD1,-,CASSSGTGIYEQYF,TGTGCCAGCTCCTCCGGGACAGGTATTTACGAGCAGTACTTC
TRBJ1-1,TRBV7-9,TRBD1,-,CASSSPGTGVEAFF,TGTGCCAGCAGCTCCCCCGGGACAGGGGTGGAAGCTTTCTTT
TRBJ1-2,TRBV5-6,TRBD1,few,CASSVGQGYGYTF,TGTGCCAGCAGCGTTGGACAGGGCTATGGCTACACCTTC
TRBJ2-1,TRBV19,-,-,CASSLSNEQFF,TGTGCCAGTAGTTTGTCGAATGAGCAGTTCTTC
TRBJ2-6,TRBV28,-,once,CASSIQVSGANVLTF,TGTGCCAGCAGTATTCAGGTGTCTGGGGCCAACGTCCTGACTTTC
TRBJ1-5,TRBV19,TRBD1,-,CASSIDLWTGGNQPQHF,TGTGCCAGTAGTATAGATCTATGGACAGGGGGCAATCAGCCCCAGCATTTT
TRBJ2-7,TRBV7-9,-,-,CASSPPLSYEQYF,TGTGCCAGCAGCCCCCCCCTTTCCTACGAGCAGTACTTC
TRBJ1-1,TRBV7-8,-,-,CASSLARIVTEAFF,TGTGCCAGCAGCTTAGCGCGTATCGTCACTGAAGCTTTCTTT
TRBJ1-2,TRBV4-1,-,few,CASSQEPGEYYGYTF,TGCGCCAGCAGCCAAGAGCCGGGGGAGTACTATGGCTACACCTTC
TRBJ2-1,TRBV7-2,TRBD2,-,CASSSFSGRAYNEQFF,TGTGCCAGCAGCTCTTTTAGCGGGAGGGCCTACAATGAGCAGTTCTTC
TRBJ2-3,TRBV7-2,TRBD2,-,CASSYEGLAHGDTQYF,TGTGCCAGCAGCTACGAGGGACTAGCGCATGGAGATACGCAGTATTTT
TRBJ2-7,TRBV5-6,TRBD2,-,CASSLAGLADYEQYF,TGTGCCAGCAGCTTGGCTGGACTAGCGGACTACGAGCAGTACTTC
TRBJ2-1,TRBV7-9,TRBD2,-,CASSLAPSGGAYEQFF,TGTGCCAGCAGCCTCGCCCCTAGCGGGGGGGCCTATGAGCAGTTCTTC
TRBJ2-2,TRBV15,TRBD2,-,CATSRDPGTSGYTGELFF,TGTGCCACCAGCAGAGATCCAGGGACTAGCGGATACACCGGGGAGCTGTTTTTT
TRBJ2-5,TRBV6-1,TRBD2,-,CASSGLAGGQETQYF,TGTGCCAGCAGTGGGTTAGCGGGGGGCCAAGAGACCCAGTACTTC
TRBJ2-7,TRBV11-2,-,few,CASSWTDQGLSDEQYF,TGTGCCAGCAGCTGGACCGACCAGGGTTTATCGGACGAGCAGTACTTC
TRBJ2-7,TRBV5-5,TRBD1,once,CASSSIRGISYEQYF,TGTGCCAGCAGCTCGATCAGGGGGATCTCCTACGAGCAGTACTTC
TRBJ1-1,TRBV19,TRBD1,-,CASSHTGGGFTEAFF,TGTGCCAGTAGTCACACAGGGGGTGGTTTCACTGAAGCTTTCTTT
TRBJ2-7,TRBV5-6,TRBD1,few,CASSPQGAYHEQYF,TGTGCCAGCAGCCCACAGGGGGCATACCACGAGCAGTACTTC
TRBJ2-7,TRBV4-3,-,-,CASSHELESGYEQYF,TGCGCCAGCAGCCACGAACTAGAGTCGGGTTACGAGCAGTACTTC
TRBJ2-3,TRBV7-3,-,-,CASSLFSGDTQYF,TGTGCCAGCAGCTTATTTAGCGGAGATACGCAGTATTTT
TRBJ2-1,TRBV7-3,TRBD2,-,CASSLSGGSYNEQFF,TGTGCCAGCAGCTTAAGCGGGGGGTCGTACAATGAGCAGTTCTTC
TRBJ1-1,TRBV7-3,-,-,CASSLYDSTEAFF,TGTGCCAGCAGCTTATACGACAGCACTGAAGCTTTCTTT
TRBJ1-6,TRBV28,-,-,CASSPLDGSSYNSPLHF,TGTGCCAGCAGTCCCTTGGACGGGAGCTCCTATAATTCACCCCTCCACTTT
TRBJ1-5,TRBV7-8,-,-,CASSPTGSNQPQHF,TGTGCCAGCAGCCCAACGGGTAGCAATCAGCCCCAGCATTTT